This T cell receptor beta chain was documented in a study of glioma-infiltrating T cells. The CDR3 loop spans 12 amino acids. Germline V gene data show CDR1 as SNHLY and CDR2 as FYNNEI. Note on this clonotype: Germline is not matched at one junction end, which may reflect a read error.

Amplification of TCR alpha and beta CDR3 regions from RNA used iRepertoire nested multiplex PCR. TCRdb analysed the multiplex PCR reads with MiXCR anew, one entry per CDR3 protein. Of about 130,000 distinct CDR3 sequences listed, roughly 25% were seen once; the top ten hold approximately 14%. The receptor comes from a human donor with low-grade glioma or glioblastoma, undergoing nonglioma brain surgery, or in good health (not recorded which). The J gene is TRBJ2-3, the V gene TRBV2; D unresolved. Input material: glioma tissue, nonneoplastic brain tissue, or PBMCs (not recorded which). The CDR3 sequence: CASGDGTDAQYF. The CDR3 DNA sequence: TGTGCCAGCGGTGATGGCACAGATGCGCAGTATTTT.